What follows are 20 T cell receptor beta chains derived from one specimen sequenced in a study of blood T cell repertoires in COVID-19. Measured with immunoSEQ multiplex PCR; TCRdb has only the in-frame clones, and not every one. The sample yields about 57,000 clones, about 91% seen once. Sequenced input: peripheral blood. The receptors here all came from a man aged 60 to 69 with acute or convalescent COVID-19.

The chain links TRBV7-3 to TRBJ2-2, with a possible D match to TRBD2 (6 bases). CDR3 size: 16 residues. Germline CDR1 and CDR2: SGHTA and FQGTGA. Trimming shortened V by 1 base and J by 5 bases, and 14 bases separated the two germline ends. The CDR3 DNA follows: TGTGCCAGCAGCTTAAGGGCGGGGAGTAGTACCGGGGAGCTGTTTTTT. It yields the protein CASSLRAGSSTGELFF. The entire variable domain, with the rest obtained from reference TRBV7-3 and TRBJ2-2, is as follows: GAGVSQTPSNKVTEKGKYVELRCDPISGHTALYWYRQSLGQGPEFLIYFQGTGAADDSGLPNDRFFAVRPEGSVSTLKIQRTERGDSAVYLCASSLRAGSSTGELFFGEGSRLTVL.

The CDR3 DNA reads as TGTGCCACCAGCAGGGGACAGGGGGTCGAGCAGTACTTC. Its protein is CATSRGQGVEQYF. The chain has TRBV15 and TRBJ2-7, with 11 bases aligning to TRBD1. The ends lost 3 bases at V and 6 bases at J; junction bases unmatched: 1. Germline values: CDR1 LNHNV, CDR2 YYDKDF (reference sequence). The CDR3 length is 13 residues.

In its sample, this clone was seen once. The chain employs TRBV29-1 and TRBJ2-1, with D unclear. The V and J ends lost 1 base and 7 bases respectively, with 11 bases between them. CDR1 and CDR2 (germline): SQVTM, ANQGSEA. This CDR3 is built from 13 residues. Here the CDR3 reads CSVEGRFRNEQFF. CDR3 DNA: TGCAGCGTTGAAGGGAGATTTCGGAATGAGCAGTTCTTC.

The chain has TRBV5-4 and TRBJ2-1, with 7 bases lining up with TRBD1. CDR3 size: 15 residues. Germline-derived CDR1 and CDR2 are SGHNT and YYREEE (reference sequence). V lost 0 bases to trimming and J lost 4 bases; unmatched junction nucleotides: 4. CDR3 DNA: TGTGCCAGCAGCTTGGAGGCAGGGGGTTACAATGAGCAGTTCTTC. This encodes CASSLEAGGYNEQFF.

The gene calls are TRBV14 and TRBJ1-4; D might be TRBD1 (5 bases). V dropped 1 base and J dropped 6 bases, with 9 bases sitting between them. CDR1 is SGHDN, CDR2 FVKESK, per germline. This CDR3 comprises 14 residues. The CDR3 DNA follows: TGTGCCAGCAGCCAAGCAGGGTGGGATGAAAAACTGTTTTTT. Encoded protein: CASSQAGWDEKLFF.

V usage is TRBV6-6 and J usage is TRBJ2-5, with 10 bases that match TRBD2. CDR1 and CDR2 from the germline V gene are MNHNY and SVGAGI (reference sequence). This CDR3 has 15 residues. The trim removed 6 bases at V and 2 bases at J, leaving 6 bases unmatched. The CDR3 DNA reads as TGTGCCAGCAGCGGGGGGACTAGCGTTCAAGAGACCCAGTACTTC. The encoded protein is CASSGGTSVQETQYF.

The rearrangement joins TRBV9 to TRBJ2-7; 7 bases match TRBD1. The V gene's germline CDR1 is SGDLS and CDR2 YYNGEE. J gave up 2 bases and V 0 bases, and 2 bases lay outside the gene matches. The CDR3 totals 14 residues. This CDR3 reads CASSVVGQTYEQYF. CDR3 nucleotide sequence: TGTGCCAGCAGCGTAGTGGGACAGACCTACGAGCAGTACTTC.

This chain uses TRBV4-1 with TRBJ1-5; D gene unclear. Germline V gene sequence: CDR1 MGHRA, CDR2 YSYEKL. The CDR3 has 16 amino acids. V was trimmed by 0 bases and J by 6 bases, leaving 15 bases between them. The CDR3 loop is CASSQDEAGPGQPQHF. The CDR3 DNA follows: TGCGCCAGCAGCCAAGATGAGGCGGGCCCCGGTCAGCCCCAGCATTTT.

CDR3 in DNA: TGTGCCAGCAGTTACGACGGGTACAATGAGCAGTTCTTC. It codes for CASSYDGYNEQFF. The chain is built from TRBV6-2 or TRBV6-3 and TRBJ2-1; unclear D gene. The ends were cut back, 2 bases at V and 4 bases at J, with 6 bases in the middle. From germline, CDR1 is MNHEY and CDR2 SVGEGT. This CDR3 has 13 residues.

V gene TRBV19 combines with J gene TRBJ1-5; 11 nucleotides agree with TRBD1. Germline V gene data show CDR1 as LNHDA and CDR2 as SQIVND (reference sequence). The CDR3 runs to 14 residues. The CDR3 sequence: CAVGRGTGGAAQHF. In DNA form, the CDR3 reads TGTGCAGTCGGTCGGGGGACAGGGGGGGCGGCCCAGCATTTT.

The rearrangement uses TRBV5-1 and TRBJ2-2; 12 bases agree with TRBD2. CDR1 and CDR2 (germline): SGHRS, YFSETQ. V was pared by 0 bases and J by 5 bases, with 2 bases of the junction left unmatched. The CDR3 covers 16 residues. The DNA for the CDR3 is TGCGCCAGCAGCTTGGCTAGCGGGAGGGCGACCGGGGAGCTGTTTTTT. Translation: CASSLASGRATGELFF. The complete variable domain, with remaining parts taken from reference TRBV5-1 and TRBJ2-2, reads KAGVTQTPRYLIKTRGQQVTLSCSPISGHRSVSWYQQTPGQGLQFLFEYFSETQRNKGNFPGRFSGRQFSNSRSEMNVSTLELGDSALYLCASSLASGRATGELFFGEGSRLTVL.

The chain employs TRBV3-1 (or the pseudogene TRBV3-2) and TRBJ1-2; D uncertain. V was shortened by 3 bases and J by 7 bases, with 9 bases between the two germline ends. Germline CDR1 and CDR2: LGHDT and YNNKEL (reference sequence). The CDR3 is made up of 12 amino acids. This CDR3 is CASSQDYSGYTF. DNA of the CDR3: TGTGCCAGCAGCCAGGACTACAGTGGCTACACCTTC.

A single count supports this clone. The V gene is TRBV9, the J gene TRBJ2-6, with 10 bases that match TRBD1. Germline V gene data show CDR1 as SGDLS and CDR2 as YYNGEE. The V gene end was trimmed by 3 bases and the J gene end by 3 bases; junction bases not matched to a gene: 6. CDR3 length: 17 amino acids. In DNA, the CDR3 is TGTGCCAGCAGCGACGACAGGGGGCTGGGTGGGGCCAACGTCCTGACTTTC. Translation: CASSDDRGLGGANVLTF.

The chain recombines TRBV7-9 with TRBJ1-1; TRBD1 might be the D (5 bases). Germline V lookup: CDR1 SEHNR, CDR2 FQNEAQ (reference sequence). The V end lost 1 base, the J end lost 4 bases, and 13 bases lay between the germline ends. The CDR3 is 15 amino acids. For the CDR3, the DNA is TGTGCCAGCAGCTTAGATAGCGGGGGACCCACTGAAGCTTTCTTT. Its translation is CASSLDSGGPTEAFF. Combining the CDR3 with reference TRBV7-9 and TRBJ1-1 gives the whole variable domain DTGVSQNPRHKITKRGQNVTFRCDPISEHNRLYWYRQTLGQGPEFLTYFQNEAQLEKSRLLSDRFSAERPKGSFSTLEIQRTEQGDSAMYLCASSLDSGGPTEAFFGQGTRLTVV.

The chain recombines TRBV7-9 with TRBJ1-1; 9 positions match TRBD1. The CDR3 has 17 amino acids. V lost 5 bases to trimming and J lost 2 bases; unmatched junction nucleotides: 12. The germline gives CDR1 SEHNR, CDR2 FQNEAQ (reference sequence). The CDR3 spells CASSLLPGQGTNTEAFF. The CDR3, as DNA: TGTGCCAGCAGCCTCCTTCCGGGACAGGGAACAAACACTGAAGCTTTCTTT. Full variable domain (remainder filled in from reference TRBV7-9 and TRBJ1-1): DTGVSQNPRHKITKRGQNVTFRCDPISEHNRLYWYRQTLGQGPEFLTYFQNEAQLEKSRLLSDRFSAERPKGSFSTLEIQRTEQGDSAMYLCASSLLPGQGTNTEAFFGQGTRLTVV.

The V call is TRBV19, the J call TRBJ1-2; D unresolved. V lost 7 bases to trimming and J lost 8 bases, with 17 bases between them. Germline V lookup: CDR1 LNHDA, CDR2 SQIVND (reference sequence). This CDR3 is 13 amino acids long. CDR3 in amino acids: CASTRRGDNGYTF. In DNA, the CDR3 is TGTGCCAGTACCCGGCGCGGGGATAACGGCTACACCTTC. The whole variable domain, filled in from reference TRBV19 and TRBJ1-2, reads DGGITQSPKYLFRKEGQNVTLSCEQNLNHDAMYWYRQDPGQGLRLIYYSQIVNDFQKGDIAEGYSVSREKKESFPLTVTSAQKNPTAFYLCASTRRGDNGYTFGSGTRLTVV.

The rearrangement uses TRBV14 and TRBJ2-2; 7 bases are shared with TRBD2. V lost 3 bases and J lost 3; bases outside the gene matches: 1. CDR1 and CDR2 (germline): SGHDN, FVKESK. CDR3 length: 14 residues. CDR3 residues: CASSQGLYTGELFF. The DNA of the CDR3 is TGTGCCAGCAGCCAGGGACTATACACCGGGGAGCTGTTTTTT.

This chain connects TRBV7-8 to TRBJ1-2, with TRBD1 as a possible D gene (6 bases). The CDR3 sequence is 13 residues long. CDR1 and CDR2 from the germline V gene are SGHVS and FQNEAQ. The V gene lost 6 bases and the J gene lost 7 bases, with 15 bases spanning the gap. CDR3 bases: TGTGCCAGCAGAGGGGGGGGACTCCTTGGCTACACCTTC. This codes for CASRGGGLLGYTF.

The chain is built from TRBV24-1 and TRBJ2-3; 8 nucleotides align to TRBD1. The CDR3 spans 16 residues. V trimming: 5 bases; J trimming: 5 bases; junction bases outside the gene matches: 11. Germline V gene data show CDR1 as KGHDR and CDR2 as SFDVKD. The CDR3 spells CATSATRQGAGDTQYF. The CDR3 DNA reads TGTGCCACCAGTGCCACGAGGCAGGGGGCAGGAGATACGCAGTATTTT.

The V call is TRBV30, the J call TRBJ2-3; 10 nucleotides line up with TRBD1. CDR1 is GTSNPN, CDR2 SVGIG, per germline (reference sequence). The V segment lost 7 bases and the J segment 2 bases; nucleotides outside the gene matches: 6. This CDR3 spans 14 amino acids. CDR3 DNA: TGTGCCTATATGGACAGGGGGGACACAGATACGCAGTATTTT. It specifies CAYMDRGDTDTQYF.